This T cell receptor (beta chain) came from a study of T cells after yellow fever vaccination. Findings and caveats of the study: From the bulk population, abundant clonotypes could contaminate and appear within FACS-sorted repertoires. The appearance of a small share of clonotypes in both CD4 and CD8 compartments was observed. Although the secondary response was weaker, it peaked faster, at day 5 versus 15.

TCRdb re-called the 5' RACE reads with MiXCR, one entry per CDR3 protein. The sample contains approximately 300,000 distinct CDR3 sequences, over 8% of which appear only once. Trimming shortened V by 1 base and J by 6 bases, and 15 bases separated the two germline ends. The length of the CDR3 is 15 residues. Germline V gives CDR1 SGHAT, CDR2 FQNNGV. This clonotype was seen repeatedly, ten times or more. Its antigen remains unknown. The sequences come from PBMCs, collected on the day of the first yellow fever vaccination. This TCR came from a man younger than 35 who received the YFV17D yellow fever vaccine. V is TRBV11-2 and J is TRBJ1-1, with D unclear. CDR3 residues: CASSLGARSVAEAFF. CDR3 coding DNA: TGTGCCAGCAGCTTAGGCGCGCGGTCAGTCGCTGAAGCTTTCTTT.